Below, 3 T cell receptor beta chains from the same sample are listed, as sequenced in a study of cytomegalovirus exposure and HLA in healthy donors. TCRdb keeps only in-frame clones here, not all; method: immunoSEQ multiplex PCR. Here the sample spans tens of thousands of clones, nearly 98% being singletons. Specimen: PBMCs. The receptors were gathered from a woman aged 18-29 years in good health and CMV-seropositive.

CDR3 residues: CASRDSFSGRRETQYF. CDR3 nucleotide sequence: TGTGCCAGCAGAGATTCCTTTAGCGGGAGAAGAGAGACCCAGTACTTC. V and J are TRBV5-6 and TRBJ2-5; 9 positions agree with TRBD2. The CDR3 is made up of 16 amino acids. Germline CDR1 and CDR2: SGHDT and YYEEEE. The junction had 12 bases not matched to a gene; V was cut back by 5 bases and J by 4 bases.

This clone appeared a single time. The rearrangement uses TRBV6-1 and TRBJ1-5, with D hard to call. The V gene's germline CDR1 is MNHNS and CDR2 SASEGT. The CDR3 totals 13 residues. Trimming stripped 7 bases from V and 7 bases from J, with 14 bases between. Here the CDR3 reads CASNPESWQPQHF. CDR3 bases: TGTGCCAGCAACCCAGAATCTTGGCAGCCCCAGCATTTT.

The V call is TRBV29-1, the J call TRBJ2-1; D unclear. This CDR3 region has 13 residues. The ends were cut back, 4 bases at V and 8 bases at J, with 15 bases in the middle. Germline lookup yields CDR1 SQVTM and CDR2 ANQGSEA. In DNA, the CDR3 is TGCAGCGTTGGGGTCAGGTCCACCCATGAGCAGTTCTTC. Protein: CSVGVRSTHEQFF.